Following are 28 T cell receptor beta chains from one sample sequenced in a study of blood T cell repertoires in COVID-19. Assay: immunoSEQ multiplex PCR; the TCRdb copy retains only in-frame clones and omits some. The data show over 150,000 clones, roughly 80% seen once. The sequenced material came from peripheral blood. The receptors derive from a young man with active or convalescent COVID-19.

The chain recombines TRBV5-1 with TRBJ2-1, with 12 nucleotides matching TRBD2. The V gene's germline CDR1 is SGHRS and CDR2 YFSETQ. The CDR3 is made up of 17 amino acids. J gave up 1 base and V 2 bases, and 4 bases lay outside the gene matches. The CDR3 protein is CASSFLAGGPSYNEQFF. CDR3 DNA sequence: TGCGCCAGCAGCTTCCTAGCGGGGGGGCCGTCCTACAATGAGCAGTTCTTC.

The rearrangement joins TRBV6-2 or TRBV6-3 to TRBJ2-5; 7 bases fit TRBD1. J lost 5 bases, V lost 5 bases, and 11 bases had no gene match. The CDR3 spans 15 residues. Per germline, CDR1 MNHEY and CDR2 SVGEGT. The CDR3 reads CASSLQGLREETQYF. The CDR3 DNA reads as TGTGCCAGCAGTCTACAGGGGTTAAGGGAGGAGACCCAGTACTTC.

The CDR3 reads CASSQAPLRLYNEQFF. The CDR3 DNA sequence: TGTGCCAGCAGCCAAGCCCCCCTGCGGCTATACAATGAGCAGTTCTTC. The chain carries TRBV3-1 (or the pseudogene TRBV3-2) and TRBJ2-1; D remains unclear. This CDR3 is built from 16 residues. The V end lost 1 base, the J end lost 4 bases, and 14 bases lay between the germline ends. Germline V gene lookup returns CDR1 LGHDT and CDR2 YNNKEL (reference sequence).

CDR3 loop: CASSDQGNNSPLHF. The CDR3, as DNA: TGCGCCAGCAGTGACCAGGGAAATAATTCACCCCTCCACTTT. The chain joins TRBV10-2 to TRBJ1-6; D perhaps matches TRBD1 (5 bases). Germline loops: CDR1 WSHSY, CDR2 SAAADI. V was pared by 3 bases and J by 5 bases, with 8 bases between. The CDR3 is 14 residues long.

The genes are TRBV9 and TRBJ2-1; 8 bases line up with TRBD2. V lost 3 bases and J lost 3; bases outside the gene matches: 2. This CDR3 is 14 amino acids long. From germline, CDR1 is SGDLS and CDR2 YYNGEE. The DNA for the CDR3 is TGTGCCAGCAGCGCCGGGACTAGCTACAATGAGCAGTTCTTC. It is translated as CASSAGTSYNEQFF.

This clone was recorded a few times. This chain uses TRBV5-1 with TRBJ1-6; 7 nucleotides line up with TRBD1. CDR1 is SGHRS, CDR2 YFSETQ, per germline. This CDR3 has 15 residues. Trimming cost V 4 bases and J 9 bases; bases outside gene matches: 10. DNA of the CDR3: TGCGCCAGCAGCGGGGGGACAGAGGGAATTTCACCCCTCCACTTT. This translates into CASSGGTEGISPLHF.

This clone was counted a single time. The chain combines TRBV5-1 with TRBJ2-7, with TRBD2 matching over 7 bases. Germline V gene sequence: CDR1 SGHRS, CDR2 YFSETQ. J gave up 0 bases and V 5 bases, and 5 bases lay outside the gene matches. This CDR3 contains 14 residues. Here the CDR3 DNA reads TGCGCCAGCAGGCCGGGAGGTAGCTCCTACGAGCAGTACTTC. This sequence encodes CASRPGGSSYEQYF.

This chain links TRBV27 with TRBJ1-1; no definite D call. CDR3 size: 13 residues. Trimming shortened V by 6 bases and J by 6 bases, and 14 bases separated the two germline ends. Germline assignment: CDR1 MNHEY and CDR2 SMNVEV (reference sequence). CDR3 in DNA: TGTGCCAGCAGCCCCTATGAGAGTCCTGAAGCTTTCTTT. This gives the protein CASSPYESPEAFF.

The CDR3 DNA follows: TGTGCCAGCTTAAGGGACAGGGGGATTTTCACTGAAGCTTTCTTT. It encodes CASLRDRGIFTEAFF. V is TRBV19 and J is TRBJ1-1; 11 bases fit TRBD1. The ends lost 9 bases at V and 4 bases at J; junction bases unmatched: 10. CDR3 length: 15 amino acids. The germline V gene has CDR1 LNHDA and CDR2 SQIVND (reference sequence).

V gene TRBV5-8 combines with J gene TRBJ1-1, with unresolved D. The V gene lost 3 bases and the J gene lost 0 bases, with 9 bases spanning the gap. Germline V gives CDR1 SGHTS, CDR2 YDEGEE. The CDR3 is 14 amino acids. The CDR3 reads CASSYQSMNTEAFF. CDR3 in DNA: TGTGCCAGCAGCTACCAGTCAATGAACACTGAAGCTTTCTTT.

The chain is built from TRBV5-4 and TRBJ2-6, with 8 bases fitting TRBD2. Germline V gene lookup returns CDR1 SGHNT and CDR2 YYREEE (reference sequence). CDR3 length equals 18 residues. V shed 0 bases and J 0 bases; nucleotides not matched to a gene: 5. The CDR3 DNA sequence: TGTGCCAGCAGCTTGGCCAGCGGGGGCGGCTCTGGGGCCAACGTCCTGACTTTC. This codes for CASSLASGGGSGANVLTF. The full variable domain, rest sourced from reference TRBV5-4 and TRBJ2-6, is ETGVTQSPTHLIKTRGQQVTLRCSSQSGHNTVSWYQQALGQGPQFIFQYYREEENGRGNFPPRFSGLQFPNYSSELNVNALELDDSALYLCASSLASGGGSGANVLTFGAGSRLTVL.

This chain connects TRBV2 to TRBJ1-5; 9 positions match TRBD1. V lost 4 bases to trimming and J lost 3 bases; unmatched junction nucleotides: 1. CDR3 length: 14 amino acids. Germline V CDR1 and CDR2: SNHLY, FYNNEI. This CDR3 is CASSGTGVNQPQHF. Written as DNA, the CDR3 is TGTGCCAGCAGTGGGACAGGGGTCAATCAGCCCCAGCATTTT.

The chain uses TRBV5-4 and TRBJ1-2; D is perhaps TRBD1 (6 bases). Germline values: CDR1 SGHNT, CDR2 YYREEE (reference sequence). There are 11 residues in the CDR3. Deletions cut 3 bases from V and 8 bases from J, with 8 bases between. DNA of the CDR3: TGTGCCAGCAGCTCCGGACAGGGCTACACCTTC. Encoded protein: CASSSGQGYTF.

This rearrangement joins TRBV4-1 to TRBJ2-5; D is undetermined. The CDR3 loop spans 15 amino acids. Trimming took off 1 base at V and 0 bases at J, with 9 bases between the two ends. Germline CDR1 is MGHRA and CDR2 is YSYEKL. This CDR3 reads CASSQVYSNQETQYF. The DNA for the CDR3 is TGCGCCAGCAGCCAAGTGTACAGCAACCAAGAGACCCAGTACTTC.

The genes are TRBV11-1 and TRBJ1-2; maybe TRBD1 (5 bases). CDR3 length: 12 amino acids. From germline, CDR1 is SGHAT and CDR2 FQDESV (reference sequence). V was cut by 6 bases and J by 5 bases, with 10 bases left in between. This CDR3 reads CASSYRQYGYTF. As DNA, the CDR3 is TGTGCCAGCAGTTACAGACAGTATGGCTACACCTTC.

A single count supports this clone. The chain uses TRBV28 and TRBJ2-1; 13 nucleotides agree with TRBD2. Per germline, CDR1 MDHEN and CDR2 SYDVKM. Trimming cost V 5 bases and J 6 bases; bases outside gene matches: 10. This CDR3 is built from 17 residues. In nucleotides, the CDR3 is TGTGCCAGCAGTCCACGATCTGGACTAGCGGGAGTCAATGAGCAGTTCTTC. Translating gives CASSPRSGLAGVNEQFF.

With regard to this clone: This same CDR3 is encoded by further DNA sequences in the sample. The chain carries TRBV9 and TRBJ1-2, with 9 bases that match TRBD1. Per germline, CDR1 SGDLS and CDR2 YYNGEE. The CDR3 has 13 amino acids. V lost 2 bases, J lost 7 bases, and 3 bases stayed unmatched. In DNA, the CDR3 is TGTGCCAGCAGCGTGGGACAGGGTCCTGGCTACACCTTC. The encoded protein is CASSVGQGPGYTF.

This chain joins TRBV6-2 or TRBV6-3 and TRBJ2-4, with a tentative D call TRBD1 (6 bases). Germline V gene sequence: CDR1 MNHEY, CDR2 SVGEGT. The V end was cut by 0 bases, the J end by 0 bases, with 9 bases between. The CDR3 contains 16 residues. The CDR3 DNA sequence: TGTGCCAGCAGTTACTCCGGACAGAGAGCCAAAAACATTCAGTACTTC. Translated, it gives CASSYSGQRAKNIQYF.

V usage is TRBV29-1 and J usage is TRBJ2-3, with 7 bases aligning to TRBD2. Germline loops: CDR1 SQVTM, CDR2 ANQGSEA. Trimming took 2 bases from V and 2 from J; bases not matched to a gene: 4. The CDR3 sequence is 14 residues long. For the CDR3, the DNA is TGCAGCGTTGAAAGGGAGGGAACCACAGATACGCAGTATTTT. This translates into CSVEREGTTDTQYF.

This clone was counted only a few times. The chain joins TRBV19 to TRBJ1-3; no clear D. CDR1 is LNHDA, CDR2 SQIVND, per germline (reference sequence). Trimming took off 5 bases at V and 0 bases at J, with 8 bases between the two ends. This CDR3 has 14 amino acids. The CDR3 nucleotides read TGTGCCAGTAGTTTGGGGAGCTCTGGAAACACCATATATTTT. Amino acid sequence: CASSLGSSGNTIYF.

The V and J genes are TRBV6-5 and TRBJ1-1; tentative D call: TRBD1 (6 bases). The CDR3 loop spans 13 amino acids. The V end lost 8 bases, the J end lost 6 bases, and 16 bases lay between the germline ends. Germline CDR1 MNHEY, CDR2 SVGAGI. In DNA form, the CDR3 reads TGTGCCAGCTCATACGGCAGGGGCTCTGAAGCTTTCTTT. It specifies CASSYGRGSEAFF.

This clone was seen once. V usage is TRBV5-1 and J usage is TRBJ2-2; TRBD2 aligns across 7 bases. The CDR3 totals 15 residues. Trimming took 0 bases from V and 3 from J; bases not matched to a gene: 2. Germline V gene data show CDR1 as SGHRS and CDR2 as YFSETQ. The CDR3 here is CASSLEGGDTGELFF. CDR3 coding DNA: TGCGCCAGCAGCTTGGAGGGAGGGGACACCGGGGAGCTGTTTTTT.

V and J are TRBV6-6 and TRBJ2-7; TRBD2 matches at 13 bases. V shed 7 bases and J 5 bases; nucleotides not matched to a gene: 8. CDR1 is MNHNY and CDR2 is SVGAGI in the germline V gene (reference sequence). There are 15 residues in the CDR3. The CDR3 DNA follows: TGTGCCAGCACCAAACGGACTAGCGGGAGACACGAGCAGTACTTC. Residues: CASTKRTSGRHEQYF.

This clone has more than one count but fewer than ten. V usage is TRBV5-1 and J usage is TRBJ1-2; 7 bases are shared with TRBD1. V shed 0 bases, J shed 7 bases, and the junction held 12 bases outside the gene matches. The CDR3 extends over 16 amino acids. CDR1 is SGHRS, CDR2 YFSETQ, per germline. The CDR3 is CASSLGGTTGLSGYTF. The CDR3 DNA reads as TGCGCCAGCAGCTTGGGAGGGACGACAGGGTTATCTGGCTACACCTTC.

V gene TRBV2 combines with J gene TRBJ1-2; 7 positions match TRBD1. Germline CDR1 is SNHLY and CDR2 is FYNNEI. After removal of 7 bases from V and 3 bases from J, the junction contained 5 bases not matched to a gene. This CDR3 comprises 13 residues. The CDR3 DNA follows: TGTGCCAGCATTCCAGACAGGGACTATGGCTACACCTTC. Protein sequence: CASIPDRDYGYTF.

This sequence joins TRBV27 and TRBJ2-7; TRBD2 aligns across 10 bases. Trimming removed 5 bases from V and 1 base from J; junction bases left unmatched: 5. Germline-derived CDR1 and CDR2 are MNHEY and SMNVEV (reference sequence). CDR3 length: 15 amino acids. In DNA, the CDR3 is TGTGCCAGCAGTACGCTAGCGGGAGTTTCCTACGAGCAGTACTTC. This codes for CASSTLAGVSYEQYF.

V and J are TRBV18 and TRBJ1-5, with 7 bases fitting TRBD1. The CDR3 extends over 15 amino acids. J was trimmed by 1 base and V by 1 base; bases with no gene match: 1. Germline lookup yields CDR1 KGHSH and CDR2 LQKENI. CDR3 protein: CASSPQGASNQPQHF. The CDR3 region has the DNA TGTGCCAGCTCACCACAGGGGGCAAGCAATCAGCCCCAGCATTTT.

The rearrangement joins TRBV19 to TRBJ1-1; possibly TRBD1 for D (5 bases). The length of the CDR3 is 16 residues. V was cut by 2 bases and J by 3 bases, with 16 bases left in between. From germline, CDR1 is LNHDA and CDR2 SQIVND (reference sequence). The CDR3 DNA reads TGTGCCAGTAGTATAAGGATTCAGGGTGTTTACACTGAAGCTTTCTTT. Residues: CASSIRIQGVYTEAFF.